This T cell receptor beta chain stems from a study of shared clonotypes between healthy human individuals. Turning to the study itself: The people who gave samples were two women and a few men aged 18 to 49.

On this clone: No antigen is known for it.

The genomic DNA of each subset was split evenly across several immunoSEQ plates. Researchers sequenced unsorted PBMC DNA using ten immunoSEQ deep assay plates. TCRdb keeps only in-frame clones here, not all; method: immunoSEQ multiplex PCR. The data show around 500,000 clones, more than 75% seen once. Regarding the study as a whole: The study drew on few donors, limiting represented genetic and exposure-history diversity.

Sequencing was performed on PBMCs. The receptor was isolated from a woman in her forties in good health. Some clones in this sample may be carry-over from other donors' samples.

In DNA, the CDR3 is TGTGCCAGTAGTATAGGTGGAGGCAACAATCAGCCCCAGCATTTT. It specifies CASSIGGGNNQPQHF. The rearrangement uses TRBV19 and TRBJ1-5; unclear D gene. Trimming shortened V by 1 base and J by 3 bases, and 10 bases separated the two germline ends. CDR1 and CDR2 (germline): LNHDA, SQIVND (reference sequence). The CDR3 covers 15 residues.